This T cell receptor beta chain was identified during a study of beta chain features in type 1 diabetes. This CDR3 comprises 14 residues. The V segment lost 2 bases and the J segment 8 bases; nucleotides outside the gene matches: 11. CDR1 is GTSNPN, CDR2 SVGIG, per germline (reference sequence). Investigators reverse transcribed all isolated RNA, so they sequenced expressed TCRB transcripts. Clones were sequenced by immunoSEQ multiplex PCR, and TCRdb holds only the in-frame ones, with some missing. Among 300,000 to 400,000 clones listed, around 12% were seen once. This clone was observed a few times. Material for sequencing was naive CD4+ T cells from blood. The chain joins TRBV30 to TRBJ1-2, with TRBD1 matching over 7 bases. This receptor was obtained from a man aged 18-30 years in good health. CDR3 DNA: TGTGCCTGGAGTTCCTTGGGGGGCAGGGGGGGCTACACCTTC. It codes for CAWSSLGGRGGYTF.